The 15 T cell receptor beta chains below come from one sample, sequenced in a study of T cells in Graves' hyperthyroidism and ophthalmopathy. Template material for amplifying TCR beta CDR3 regions consisted of RNA transcripts. First-round RT-PCR with HTBI primers amplified the TCR CDR3 region. From the multiplex PCR reads, TCRdb called clonotypes with MiXCR, one entry per CDR3 protein. The sample has 500,000 to 600,000 distinct CDR3 sequences; 16% are singletons. Sample: blood. Receptors were obtained from a woman aged 18 to 35 with Graves' hyperthyroidism.

The sample holds a few counts of this clonotype. The germline gene is not matched at one end of the junction; a read error may be the cause. CDR3: CASSPRDRRGYEQYF. The CDR3 nucleotides are TGTGCCAGCTCTCCACGGGACAGAAGGGGCTACGAGCAGTACTTC. The rearrangement joins TRBV18 to TRBJ2-7; 7 bases match TRBD1. The germline gives CDR1 KGHSH, CDR2 LQKENI. This CDR3 spans 15 amino acids.

This clonotype was picked up many times. J is TRBJ1-2 and V is TRBV12-3 or TRBV12-4, with no clear D. V lost 5 bases and J lost 4, with 14 bases in between. The CDR3 totals 14 residues. CDR3 nucleotide sequence: TGTGCCAGCAGTCTAGGACCGACGAGCTATGGCTACACCTTC. It codes for CASSLGPTSYGYTF.

The chain carries TRBV20-1 and TRBJ1-4; TRBD1 might be the D (6 bases). Trimming left V 6 bases short and J 8 bases short, with 13 bases between. The CDR3 contains 12 residues. Per the germline V gene, CDR1 is DFQATT and CDR2 is SNEGSKA (reference sequence). This chain's CDR3 is CSARGGLEKLFF. CDR3 DNA sequence: TGCAGTGCCCGGGGGGGCTTGGAAAAACTGTTTTTT.

This clonotype was counted between two and nine times. J is TRBJ2-1 and V is TRBV4-2, with D maybe TRBD2 (6 bases). Germline V gene sequence: CDR1 LGHNA, CDR2 YNFKEQ. The CDR3 extends over 14 amino acids. Trimming pared 1 base from V and 8 bases from J, leaving 12 bases between. CDR3 DNA sequence: TGTGCCAGCAGCCAAGGGTCTTGGGGGGATGAGCAGTTCTTC. Its protein is CASSQGSWGDEQFF.

The V call is TRBV19, the J call TRBJ2-7, with D perhaps matching TRBD1 (6 bases). V was shortened by 3 bases and J by 4 bases, with 13 bases between the two germline ends. The CDR3 has 14 residues. CDR1 LNHDA and CDR2 SQIVND come from the germline V gene (reference sequence). CDR3 sequence (DNA): TGTGCCAGTAGTATGCCCGGGACACAATACGAGCAGTACTTC. It yields the protein CASSMPGTQYEQYF.

This clonotype was seen many times. J is TRBJ2-7 and V is TRBV20-1; 7 bases are a match to TRBD2. Germline CDR1 reads DFQATT; CDR2 reads SNEGSKA (reference sequence). Germline trimming cut 2 bases from V and 4 bases from J; bases unmatched to any gene: 8. The CDR3 length is 14 residues. CDR3 region: CSARLAGVRYEQYF. In DNA form, the CDR3 reads TGCAGTGCTAGATTGGCGGGAGTTCGATACGAGCAGTACTTC.

This clonotype was detected ten times or more. The chain is built from TRBV28 and TRBJ2-2, with TRBD2 matching over 8 bases. V lost 9 bases to trimming and J lost 7 bases; unmatched junction nucleotides: 7. The CDR3 has 13 amino acids. The V gene's germline CDR1 is MDHEN and CDR2 SYDVKM. CDR3 residues: CASGGGRIGELFF. The CDR3 DNA follows: TGTGCCAGTGGCGGGGGGCGCATCGGGGAGCTGTTTTTT.

This clonotype has just a few counts. This chain connects TRBV6-1 to TRBJ1-5; D gene uncertain. The CDR3 loop spans 15 amino acids. Per the germline V gene, CDR1 is MNHNS and CDR2 is SASEGT. Trimming took off 1 base at V and 5 bases at J, with 12 bases between the two ends. The CDR3 DNA is TGTGCCAGCAGTGAAGTCGGGCTGTATTATCAGCCCCAGCATTTT. Protein product: CASSEVGLYYQPQHF.

A note on this clonotype: Possible read error: a much larger clone is one base away. V is TRBV27 and J is TRBJ1-2; D remains ambiguous. The CDR3 has 14 amino acids. In germline, CDR1 is MNHEY, CDR2 SMNVEV (reference sequence). The CDR3 is CASSPGVGRDGHTF. The CDR3 region has the DNA TGTGCCAGCAGTCCGGGAGTCGGGAGGGATGGCCACACCTTC.

This clonotype was recorded at least ten times. The rearrangement joins TRBV12-3 or TRBV12-4 to TRBJ2-6; D tentatively reads TRBD1 or TRBD2 (5 bases each). The CDR3 sequence is 17 residues long. Trimming stripped 2 bases from V and 0 bases from J, with 11 bases between. The CDR3: CASSLWGPDSGANVLTF. In DNA form, the CDR3 reads TGTGCCAGCAGTTTATGGGGACCGGACTCTGGGGCCAACGTCCTGACTTTC.

The chain joins TRBV24-1 to TRBJ2-3; D is perhaps TRBD1 (6 bases). CDR1 and CDR2 (germline): KGHDR, SFDVKD. V shed 1 base and J shed 2 bases, with 12 bases lying between them. The CDR3 runs to 16 residues. This CDR3 reads CATSDFTGTSTDTQYF. The CDR3 DNA sequence: TGTGCCACCAGTGATTTTACAGGGACCTCCACAGATACGCAGTATTTT.

This clonotype has a count of ten or more. The chain uses TRBV12-3 or TRBV12-4 and TRBJ2-3; maybe TRBD2 (5 bases). Trimming removed 5 bases from V and 1 base from J, with 10 bases in between. The CDR3 spans 14 residues. CDR3 sequence: CASSPDYRTDTQYF. The CDR3 nucleotides read TGTGCCAGCAGTCCAGACTATCGCACAGATACGCAGTATTTT.

This clonotype appeared many times. CDR3 sequence reads: CSARGGQVGSGANVLTF. The CDR3 coding sequence is TGCAGTGCTAGAGGGGGACAAGTTGGCTCTGGGGCCAACGTCCTGACTTTC. This chain uses TRBV20-1 with TRBJ2-6; a weak D match, TRBD1 (6 bases). V was trimmed by 1 base and J by 0 bases, leaving 13 bases between them. Looked up from germline, CDR1 is DFQATT and CDR2 is SNEGSKA (reference sequence). The CDR3 is made up of 17 amino acids.

In this sample, this clonotype turned up many times. The chain employs TRBV7-9 and TRBJ2-5, with a possible D match to TRBD1 (5 bases). CDR3 length equals 16 residues. Trimming removed 5 bases at V and 0 bases at J, with 16 bases between. The germline CDR1 and CDR2 sequences are SEHNR and FQNEAQ (reference sequence). As DNA, the CDR3 is TGTGCCAGCAGCGGAATCCCAGCAGGGAACCAAGAGACCCAGTACTTC. Its protein is CASSGIPAGNQETQYF. Complete variable domain (other parts from reference TRBV7-9 and TRBJ2-5): DTGVSQNPRHKITKRGQNVTFRCDPISEHNRLYWYRQTLGQGPEFLTYFQNEAQLEKSRLLSDRFSAERPKGSFSTLEIQRTEQGDSAMYLCASSGIPAGNQETQYFGPGTRLLVL.

The rearrangement links TRBV27 to TRBJ1-4; tentative D call: TRBD1 (5 bases). CDR1 is MNHEY, CDR2 SMNVEV, per germline (reference sequence). The CDR3 has 15 amino acids. Trimming pared 5 bases from V and 8 bases from J, leaving 18 bases between. The CDR3 protein is CASSTWGKEGEKLFF. CDR3 nucleotide sequence: TGTGCCAGCAGTACCTGGGGGAAGGAGGGAGAAAAACTGTTTTTT.